Below are 32 T cell receptor beta chains sequenced from a single sample in a study of metastatic and nonmetastatic thyroid tumors. TCRdb used MiXCR to call clones anew from the PCR reads. Of approximately 24,000 clones in the sample, 15% are singletons; the top ten hold 2.5% to 3.5%. All patients were treatment-naive before thyroid surgery. Sequencing was done on a sample of blood. Receptors were obtained from a female donor with papillary thyroid cancer or a benign thyroid nodule (not recorded which). Some clones in this sample may be carry-over from other donors' samples.

This clone was seen only a few times. The chain combines TRBV2 with TRBJ2-7, with TRBD1 as a possible D gene (5 bases). Germline assignment: CDR1 SNHLY and CDR2 FYNNEI. V gave up 6 bases and J gave up 3 bases, with 15 bases separating them. The CDR3 extends over 14 amino acids. The CDR3 nucleotides are TGTGCCAGCAGGCCGGCACAGGCACGCTACGAGCAGTACTTC. It encodes CASRPAQARYEQYF. Together with reference TRBV2 and TRBJ2-7, the CDR3 gives the full variable domain: EPEVTQTPSHQVTQMGQEVILRCVPISNHLYFYWYRQILGQKVEFLVSFYNNEISEKSEIFDDQFSVERPDGSNFTLKIRSTKLEDSAMYFCASRPAQARYEQYFGPGTRLTVT.

This clone was picked up many times. The rearrangement uses TRBV20-1 and TRBJ1-1; D is ambiguous. The CDR3 totals 11 residues. Germline assignment: CDR1 DFQATT and CDR2 SNEGSKA (reference sequence). V was pared by 4 bases and J by 6 bases, with 9 bases between. Written as DNA, the CDR3 is TGCAGTGCTACGGAACCGGCTGAAGCTTTCTTT. Residues: CSATEPAEAFF.

This clone was recorded many times. The chain links TRBV27 to TRBJ2-1; D call uncertain. Trimming shortened V by 4 bases and J by 9 bases, and 7 bases separated the two germline ends. The CDR3 contains 11 residues. The germline V gene encodes CDR1 MNHEY and CDR2 SMNVEV (reference sequence). As DNA, the CDR3 is TGTGCCAGCAGTTCGAGCCGTGAGCAGTTCTTC. As protein: CASSSSREQFF.

The rearrangement uses TRBV5-1 and TRBJ1-1; D uncertain. CDR3 size: 13 residues. V was pared by 6 bases and J by 0 bases, with 9 bases between. Germline V gives CDR1 SGHRS, CDR2 YFSETQ. CDR3 DNA sequence: TGCGCCAGCAACCCGGACGTGAACACTGAAGCTTTCTTT. Amino acids: CASNPDVNTEAFF.

This clone was recorded at least ten times. A read error is possible here, since a much larger clone lies one base away. The chain uses TRBV20-1 and TRBJ2-2; no definite D call. Germline CDR1 reads DFQATT; CDR2 reads SNEGSKA (reference sequence). The CDR3 spans 16 residues. CDR3 in DNA: TGCAGTGCTAGAGATGGAGTGGCAATGAACACCCGGGAGCTGTTTTTT. It yields the protein CSARDGVAMNTRELFF.

The sample holds many counts of this clone. Other DNA sequences in the same sample also yield this CDR3. J is TRBJ2-3 and V is TRBV19; D possibly corresponds to TRBD2 (6 bases). This CDR3 comprises 12 residues. Trimming left V 6 bases short and J 6 bases short, with 10 bases between. Germline CDR1 is LNHDA and CDR2 is SQIVND (reference sequence). The CDR3 bases are TGTGCCAGTAGCACCCGGGGGGATACGCAGTATTTT. Translated, it gives CASSTRGDTQYF. Full variable domain (rest looked up from reference TRBV19 and TRBJ2-3): DGGITQSPKYLFRKEGQNVTLSCEQNLNHDAMYWYRQDPGQGLRLIYYSQIVNDFQKGDIAEGYSVSREKKESFPLTVTSAQKNPTAFYLCASSTRGDTQYFGPGTRLTVL.

The V gene is TRBV5-4, the J gene TRBJ1-1; 9 bases map to TRBD1. The germline gives CDR1 SGHNT, CDR2 YYREEE (reference sequence). The trim removed 6 bases at V and 11 bases at J, leaving 17 bases unmatched. This CDR3 region has 15 residues. Here the CDR3 DNA reads TGTGCCAGCATCCCCGTCCCGGGACAGGGCTCAGGGGCTTTCTTT. The encoded protein is CASIPVPGQGSGAFF. The variable domain in full, completed from reference TRBV5-4 and TRBJ1-1, reads ETGVTQSPTHLIKTRGQQVTLRCSSQSGHNTVSWYQQALGQGPQFIFQYYREEENGRGNFPPRFSGLQFPNYSSELNVNALELDDSALYLCASIPVPGQGSGAFFGQGTRLTVV.

This clone was seen repeatedly, ten times or more. Different DNA sequences within this sample yield the same CDR3. The CDR3 coding sequence is TGTGCCAGCAGCTTCGGGGGCACAGATACGCAGTATTTT. Translation gives CASSFGGTDTQYF. J is TRBJ2-3 and V is TRBV7-3, with a tentative D call TRBD2 (5 bases). Trimming shortened V by 3 bases and J by 1 base, and 5 bases separated the two germline ends. The CDR3 is 13 amino acids. Germline assignment: CDR1 SGHTA and CDR2 FQGTGA.

In its sample, this clone was seen many times. The chain uses TRBV6-1 and TRBJ1-1; D is unclear. CDR1 and CDR2 (germline): MNHNS, SASEGT. The CDR3 is made up of 14 amino acids. V gave up 5 bases and J gave up 1 base, with 11 bases separating them. CDR3 nucleotides: TGTGCCAGCAGTCCACCGACTGAGAACACTGAAGCTTTCTTT. It is translated as CASSPPTENTEAFF.

This sequence joins TRBV4-1 and TRBJ2-5; weak D call: TRBD2 (6 bases). V lost 4 bases to trimming and J lost 2 bases, with 14 bases between them. This CDR3 is 15 amino acids long. CDR1 and CDR2 from the germline V gene are MGHRA and YSYEKL. The CDR3 reads CASSPLLRGQETQYF. Here the CDR3 DNA reads TGCGCCAGCAGCCCCTTGCTGCGGGGACAAGAGACCCAGTACTTC.

This clone was recorded at least ten times. A read error may be the cause here, since a much bigger clone is one base away. The rearrangement uses TRBV2 and TRBJ2-2; 11 bases line up with TRBD2. The CDR3 length is 15 residues. Germline V gene sequence: CDR1 SNHLY, CDR2 FYNNEI. CDR3 in amino acids: CANSTSGRRTGELFF. In DNA, the CDR3 is TGTGCCAACAGTACTAGCGGGAGAAGGACCGGGGAGCTGTTTTTT.

The sample holds many counts of this clone. The chain employs TRBV7-2 and TRBJ2-1; the D call may be TRBD1 or TRBD2 (5 bases each). The V end was cut by 3 bases, the J end by 8 bases, with 8 bases between. There are 12 residues in the CDR3. Germline lookup yields CDR1 SGHTA and CDR2 FQGNSA. This chain's CDR3 is CASSFGTDEQFF. The CDR3 coding sequence is TGTGCCAGCAGCTTCGGGACGGATGAGCAGTTCTTC.

This clone was seen repeatedly, ten times or more. The chain is built from TRBV6-6 and TRBJ2-1; D is undetermined. Germline V gives CDR1 MNHNY, CDR2 SVGAGI (reference sequence). The CDR3 has 14 amino acids. Trimming removed 0 bases from V and 2 bases from J, with 5 bases in between. CDR3 DNA sequence: TGTGCCAGCAGTTACTCGAGGCCCTACAATGAGCAGTTCTTC. Encoded protein: CASSYSRPYNEQFF.

This clone was observed a few times. V is TRBV24-1 and J is TRBJ2-2; 8 positions match TRBD1. The V gene's germline CDR1 is KGHDR and CDR2 SFDVKD. This CDR3 has 16 residues. Germline trimming cut 8 bases from V and 4 bases from J; bases unmatched to any gene: 11. The chain's CDR3 is CATTRFQDRATGELFF. The CDR3 DNA sequence: TGTGCCACCACTCGGTTCCAGGACAGGGCCACCGGGGAGCTGTTTTTT.

At least ten counts were recorded for this clone. This chain's CDR3 is CASSRSGSAYEQYF. The CDR3 region has the DNA TGTGCCAGCAGCCGAAGCGGGAGCGCCTACGAGCAGTACTTC. V and J are TRBV7-6 and TRBJ2-7; 8 nucleotides match TRBD2. Germline-derived CDR1 and CDR2 are SGHVS and FNYEAQ. V lost 5 bases, J lost 2 bases, and 5 bases stayed unmatched. This CDR3 spans 14 amino acids.

This clone appeared many times. CDR3 coding DNA: TGCAGTGCCGAGGACAGAGTCAACTACGAGCAGTACTTC. This gives the protein CSAEDRVNYEQYF. J is TRBJ2-7 and V is TRBV20-1, with a weak D call TRBD1 (6 bases). The germline V gene has CDR1 DFQATT and CDR2 SNEGSKA (reference sequence). The CDR3 length is 13 residues. The V gene lost 6 bases and the J gene lost 3 bases, with 15 bases spanning the gap.

The sample holds many counts of this clone. The V call is TRBV7-6, the J call TRBJ2-5; TRBD2 aligns across 12 bases. Losses at the gene ends were 3 bases for V and 4 bases for J; bases not matched to a gene: 6. The CDR3 has 16 amino acids. Germline assignment: CDR1 SGHVS and CDR2 FNYEAQ. CDR3 DNA sequence: TGTGCCAGCAGCTTCGAGGGGGGACTAGCGGGAGAGACCCAGTACTTC. Translating it yields CASSFEGGLAGETQYF.

This clone was counted many times. Being one base from a much bigger clone, this may be a read error. In the same sample, other DNA sequences code for this CDR3. The chain uses TRBV13 and TRBJ2-3; TRBD2 aligns across 9 bases. This CDR3 is 18 amino acids long. Germline V gene data show CDR1 as PRHDT and CDR2 as FYEKMQ (reference sequence). The junction had 24 bases not matched to a gene; V was cut back by 8 bases and J by 9 bases. For the CDR3, the DNA is TGTGCCAGCGTAATCTCCCTCCGAGCGGGAGGCCCCAGGGCGACGCAGTATTTT. This codes for CASVISLRAGGPRATQYF.

This clone has a count of ten or more. The chain has TRBV28 and TRBJ1-4; 7 bases map to TRBD1. Germline V CDR1 and CDR2: MDHEN, SYDVKM. J was trimmed by 2 bases and V by 6 bases; bases with no gene match: 6. CDR3 length: 15 amino acids. For the CDR3, the DNA is TGTGCCAGCAGGACTCAAGGGGGCACTAATGAAAAACTGTTTTTT. It translates to CASRTQGGTNEKLFF.

This clone was detected ten times or more. The chain carries TRBV9 and TRBJ2-3; the D gene is possibly TRBD2 (6 bases). The germline V gene encodes CDR1 SGDLS and CDR2 YYNGEE. CDR3 size: 14 residues. V lost 3 bases to trimming and J lost 6 bases, with 14 bases between them. The CDR3 DNA sequence: TGTGCCAGCAGCGCTACTAGCAAGGCGGATACGCAGTATTTT. Residues: CASSATSKADTQYF.

This chain links TRBV6-2 or TRBV6-3 with TRBJ2-7; D is undetermined. The V and J ends lost 0 bases and 4 bases respectively, with 13 bases between them. CDR1 is MNHEY, CDR2 SVGEGT, per germline. The CDR3 totals 15 residues. The DNA for the CDR3 is TGTGCCAGCAGTTACTCGGATTTCGGTTGGTACGAGCAGTACTTC. Translation gives CASSYSDFGWYEQYF.

J is TRBJ1-2 and V is TRBV12-3 or TRBV12-4; D remains ambiguous. With 6 bases removed from V and 1 base from J, the gap between germline ends came to 12 bases. The CDR3 runs to 14 residues. The CDR3 loop reads CASSSTYSNYGYTF. DNA of the CDR3: TGTGCCAGCAGCTCTACTTACAGTAACTATGGCTACACCTTC.

This clone was recorded many times. Here the CDR3 DNA reads TGTGCCAGCAGTGCACCAATCTACAATGAGCAGTTCTTC. The encoded protein is CASSAPIYNEQFF. The chain links TRBV28 to TRBJ2-1; no clear D. The germline CDR1 and CDR2 sequences are MDHEN and SYDVKM. V lost 5 bases, J lost 3 bases, and 8 bases lay in between. CDR3 length: 13 amino acids.

In this sample, this clone turned up many times. This chain links TRBV28 with TRBJ2-7; D is ambiguous. The V end lost 8 bases, the J end lost 5 bases, and 13 bases lay between the germline ends. Per germline, CDR1 MDHEN and CDR2 SYDVKM. This CDR3 has 12 amino acids. CDR3 sequence: CASAKAPDEQYF. The CDR3 nucleotides read TGTGCCAGCGCCAAGGCCCCAGACGAGCAGTACTTC.

This clone was detected many times. The chain couples TRBV10-2 to TRBJ1-6; D unclear. Germline CDR1 is WSHSY and CDR2 is SAAADI. The CDR3 spans 13 residues. Trimming removed 8 bases from V and 10 bases from J, with 15 bases in between. In DNA, the CDR3 is TGCGCCAGCGCACTAACTGGGAGATCACCCCTCCACTTT. As protein: CASALTGRSPLHF.

This clone was counted many times. The rearrangement joins TRBV12-3 or TRBV12-4 to TRBJ2-3, with 9 nucleotides matching TRBD2. CDR3 size: 14 residues. Unmatched junction bases numbered 6, after V lost 8 bases and J lost 3 bases. The CDR3 here is CASQLAGFTDTQYF. The CDR3 nucleotides read TGTGCCAGCCAACTAGCGGGTTTTACAGATACGCAGTATTTT.

This clone was counted ten times or more. This sequence joins TRBV12-3 or TRBV12-4 and TRBJ1-1; no firm D call. Trimming removed 2 bases at V and 11 bases at J, with 12 bases between. CDR3 length: 12 residues. CDR3 sequence: CASSLIPMSAFF. CDR3 sequence (DNA): TGTGCCAGCAGTTTAATCCCCATGTCGGCTTTCTTT.

V gene TRBV11-2 combines with J gene TRBJ1-1; 7 positions agree with TRBD1. The CDR3 sequence is 16 residues long. The germline V gene encodes CDR1 SGHAT and CDR2 FQNNGV. Losses at the gene ends were 1 base for V and 3 bases for J; bases not matched to a gene: 8. CDR3 bases: TGTGCCAGCAGCTTAGGTTTTGCAGGGGGGTACACTGAAGCTTTCTTT. It codes for CASSLGFAGGYTEAFF. The entire variable domain, with the rest obtained from reference TRBV11-2 and TRBJ1-1, is as follows: EAGVAQSPRYKIIEKRQSVAFWCNPISGHATLYWYQQILGQGPKLLIQFQNNGVVDDSQLPKDRFSAERLKGVDSTLKIQPAKLEDSAVYLCASSLGFAGGYTEAFFGQGTRLTVV.

The table lists this clone with many counts. The V call is TRBV10-2, the J call TRBJ2-2; no reliable D call. CDR3 length: 13 residues. V was pared by 7 bases and J by 6 bases, with 12 bases between. Germline V lookup: CDR1 WSHSY, CDR2 SAAADI. CDR3 nucleotide sequence: TGCGCCAGCACCTTGGTTGGGGCCGGGGAGCTGTTTTTT. Amino acid sequence: CASTLVGAGELFF.

With respect to this clone: A much larger clone sits a single nucleotide away, making a read error possible. This chain uses TRBV19 with TRBJ2-7; D is unresolved. The CDR3 is 13 residues long. Germline CDR1 and CDR2: LNHDA and SQIVND (reference sequence). CDR3 protein: CASSTRSSYDQYF. CDR3 bases: TGTGCCAGTAGTACGCGGAGCTCCTACGATCAGTACTTC.

This clone qualifies as medium-sized. J is TRBJ2-7 and V is TRBV7-2; D is perhaps TRBD1 (6 bases). Germline V lookup: CDR1 SGHTA, CDR2 FQGNSA. The CDR3 spans 12 residues. The V end was cut by 4 bases, the J end by 4 bases, with 8 bases between. The CDR3 DNA reads TGTGCCAGCAGCTCCCAGGGGTACGAGCAGTACTTC. It yields the protein CASSSQGYEQYF.

This clone was detected ten times or more. J is TRBJ2-1 and V is TRBV9; unclear D gene. With 1 base removed from V and 6 bases from J, the gap between germline ends came to 5 bases. The CDR3 totals 12 residues. The germline gives CDR1 SGDLS, CDR2 YYNGEE. The CDR3 loop is CASSVLGNEQFF. For the CDR3, the DNA is TGTGCCAGCAGCGTATTGGGCAATGAGCAGTTCTTC.